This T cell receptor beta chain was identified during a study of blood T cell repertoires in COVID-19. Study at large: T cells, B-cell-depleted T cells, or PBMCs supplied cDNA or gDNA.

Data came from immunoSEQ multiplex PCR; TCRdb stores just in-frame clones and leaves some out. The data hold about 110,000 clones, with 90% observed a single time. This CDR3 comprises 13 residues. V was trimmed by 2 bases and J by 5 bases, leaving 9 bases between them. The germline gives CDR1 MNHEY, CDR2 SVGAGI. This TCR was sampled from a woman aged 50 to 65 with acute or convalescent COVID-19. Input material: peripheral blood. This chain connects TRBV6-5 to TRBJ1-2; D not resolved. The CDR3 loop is CASSYDPQYGYTF. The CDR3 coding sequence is TGTGCCAGCAGTTACGATCCGCAGTATGGCTACACCTTC.